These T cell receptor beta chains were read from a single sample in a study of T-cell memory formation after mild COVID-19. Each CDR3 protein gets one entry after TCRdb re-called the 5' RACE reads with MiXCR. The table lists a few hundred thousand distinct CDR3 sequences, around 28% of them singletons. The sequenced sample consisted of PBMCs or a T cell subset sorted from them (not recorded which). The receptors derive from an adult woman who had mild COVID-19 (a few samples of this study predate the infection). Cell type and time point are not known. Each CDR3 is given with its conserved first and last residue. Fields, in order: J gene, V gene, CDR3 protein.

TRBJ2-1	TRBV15	CATSSGGARNEQFF
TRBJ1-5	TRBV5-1	CASSSPDRYSNQPQHF
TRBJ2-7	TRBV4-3	CASSPAGGAYEQYF
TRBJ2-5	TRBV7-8	CASSSYREEETQYF
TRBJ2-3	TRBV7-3	CASSLMGAGPQDQYF
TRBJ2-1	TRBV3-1	CASSRGTTLYNEQFF
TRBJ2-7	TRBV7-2	CASSSTLAARSYEQYF
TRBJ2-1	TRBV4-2	CASSHPGTGGIEQFF
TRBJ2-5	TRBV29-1	CSVEGGVAETQYF
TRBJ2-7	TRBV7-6	CASSLEVAGTDEQYF
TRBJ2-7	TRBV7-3	CASSFGTATSDEQYF
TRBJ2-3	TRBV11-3	CASSTGTSGGPSDTQYF
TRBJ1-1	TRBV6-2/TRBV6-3	CASRTIRQGERTEAFF
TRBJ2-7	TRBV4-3	CASSQDRQGRFYEQYF
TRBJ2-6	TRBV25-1	CASTSGANVLTF
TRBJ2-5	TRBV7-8	CASSLGPTIEKTQYF
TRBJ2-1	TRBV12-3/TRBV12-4	CASSVSSGNPGNEQFF
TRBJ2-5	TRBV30	CAWSAPMGETQYF
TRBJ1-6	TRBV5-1	CASSGGQPTDSLHF
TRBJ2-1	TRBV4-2	CASSQVKGTGLNEQFF
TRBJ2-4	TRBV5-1	CASSLGGGSGIQYF
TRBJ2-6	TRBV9	CASSAGGAGANVLTF
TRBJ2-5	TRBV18	CASSPLGGQEIQYF
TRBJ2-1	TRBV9	CASSVGSSDYNEQFF